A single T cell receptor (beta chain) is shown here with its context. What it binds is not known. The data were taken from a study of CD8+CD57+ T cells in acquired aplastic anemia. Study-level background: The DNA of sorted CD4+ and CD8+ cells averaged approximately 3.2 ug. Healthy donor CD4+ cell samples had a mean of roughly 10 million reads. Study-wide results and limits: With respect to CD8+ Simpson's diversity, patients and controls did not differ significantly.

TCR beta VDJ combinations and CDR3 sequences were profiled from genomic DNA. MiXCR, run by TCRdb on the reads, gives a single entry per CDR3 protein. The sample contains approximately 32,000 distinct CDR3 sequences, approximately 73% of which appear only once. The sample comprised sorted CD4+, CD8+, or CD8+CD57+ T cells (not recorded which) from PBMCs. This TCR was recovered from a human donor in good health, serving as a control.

CDR3 in DNA: TGTGCCAGCAGCTCCTCCCTTGAAGCTTTCTTT. This gives the protein CASSSSLEAFF. The chain combines TRBV7-9 with TRBJ1-1; D is unclear. The CDR3 sequence is 11 residues long. Germline lookup yields CDR1 SEHNR and CDR2 FQNEAQ (reference sequence). V dropped 4 bases and J dropped 7 bases, with 7 bases sitting between them.